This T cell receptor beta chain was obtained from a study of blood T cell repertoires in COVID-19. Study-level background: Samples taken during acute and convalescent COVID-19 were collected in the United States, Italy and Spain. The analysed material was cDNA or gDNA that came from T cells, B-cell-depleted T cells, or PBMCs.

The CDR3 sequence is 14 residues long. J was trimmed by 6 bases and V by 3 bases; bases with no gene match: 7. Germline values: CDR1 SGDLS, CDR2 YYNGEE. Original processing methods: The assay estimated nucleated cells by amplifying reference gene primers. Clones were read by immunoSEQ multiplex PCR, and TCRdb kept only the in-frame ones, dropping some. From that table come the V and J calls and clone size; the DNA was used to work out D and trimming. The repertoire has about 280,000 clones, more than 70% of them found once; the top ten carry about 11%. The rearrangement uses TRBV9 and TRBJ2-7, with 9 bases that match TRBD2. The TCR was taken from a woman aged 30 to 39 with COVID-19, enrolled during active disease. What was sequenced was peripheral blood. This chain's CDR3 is CASSALAGDGEQYF. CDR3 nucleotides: TGTGCCAGCAGCGCCTTAGCGGGAGATGGCGAGCAGTACTTC.